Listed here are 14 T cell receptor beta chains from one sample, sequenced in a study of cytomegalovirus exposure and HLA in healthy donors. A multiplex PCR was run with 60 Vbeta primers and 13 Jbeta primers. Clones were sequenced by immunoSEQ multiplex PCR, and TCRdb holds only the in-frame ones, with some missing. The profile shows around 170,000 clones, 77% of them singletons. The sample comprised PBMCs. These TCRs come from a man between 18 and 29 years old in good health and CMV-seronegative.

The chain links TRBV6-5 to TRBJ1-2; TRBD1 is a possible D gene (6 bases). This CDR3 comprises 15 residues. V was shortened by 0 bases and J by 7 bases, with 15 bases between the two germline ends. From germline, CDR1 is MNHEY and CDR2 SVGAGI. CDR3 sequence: CASSYSKQGVRGYTF. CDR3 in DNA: TGTGCCAGCAGTTACTCCAAACAGGGAGTACGTGGCTACACCTTC.

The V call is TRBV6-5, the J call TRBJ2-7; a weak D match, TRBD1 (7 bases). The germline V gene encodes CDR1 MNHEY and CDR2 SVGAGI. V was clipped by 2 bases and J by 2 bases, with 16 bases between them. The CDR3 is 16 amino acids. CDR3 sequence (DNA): TGTGCCAGCAGTTACACTAGCTGGGACAGCACCTACGAGCAGTACTTC. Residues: CASSYTSWDSTYEQYF.

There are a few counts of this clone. CDR3 amino acids: CASSFGGSKETQYF. In DNA form, the CDR3 reads TGTGCCAGCAGCTTCGGAGGGTCCAAAGAGACCCAGTACTTC. This chain uses TRBV7-6 with TRBJ2-5, with D tentatively TRBD2 (6 bases). The CDR3 spans 14 residues. Deletions cut 3 bases from V and 3 bases from J, with 11 bases between. In germline, CDR1 is SGHVS, CDR2 FNYEAQ.

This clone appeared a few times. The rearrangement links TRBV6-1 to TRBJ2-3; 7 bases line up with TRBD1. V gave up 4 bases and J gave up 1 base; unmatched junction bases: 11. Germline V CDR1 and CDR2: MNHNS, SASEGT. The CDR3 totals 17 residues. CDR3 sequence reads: CASSADRARLGTDTQYF. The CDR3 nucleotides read TGTGCCAGCAGTGCCGACAGGGCACGGTTGGGCACAGATACGCAGTATTTT.

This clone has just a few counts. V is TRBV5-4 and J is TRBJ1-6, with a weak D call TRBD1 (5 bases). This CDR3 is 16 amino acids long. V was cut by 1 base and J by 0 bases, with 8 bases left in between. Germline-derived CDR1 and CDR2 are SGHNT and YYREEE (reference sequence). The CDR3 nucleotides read TGTGCCAGCAGCTTGTGGCAGGGCTCCTATAATTCACCCCTCCACTTT. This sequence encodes CASSLWQGSYNSPLHF.

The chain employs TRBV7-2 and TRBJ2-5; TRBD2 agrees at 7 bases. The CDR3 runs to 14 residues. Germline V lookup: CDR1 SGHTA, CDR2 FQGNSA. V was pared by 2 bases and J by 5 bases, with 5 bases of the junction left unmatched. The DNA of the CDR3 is TGTGCCAGCAGCTTATGGGAGGGCGGGGAGACCCAGTACTTC. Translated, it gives CASSLWEGGETQYF.

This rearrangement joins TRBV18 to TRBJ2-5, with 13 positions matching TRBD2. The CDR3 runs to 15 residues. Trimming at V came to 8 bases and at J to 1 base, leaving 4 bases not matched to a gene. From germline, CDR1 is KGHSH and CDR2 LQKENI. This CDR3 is CASAGLAGVQETQYF. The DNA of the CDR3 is TGTGCCAGCGCCGGACTAGCGGGGGTCCAAGAGACCCAGTACTTC. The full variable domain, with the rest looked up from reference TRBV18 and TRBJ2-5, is NAGVMQNPRHLVRRRGQEARLRCSPMKGHSHVYWYRQLPEEGLKFMVYLQKENIIDESGMPKERFSAEFPKEGPSILRIQQVVRGDSAAYFCASAGLAGVQETQYFGPGTRLLVL.

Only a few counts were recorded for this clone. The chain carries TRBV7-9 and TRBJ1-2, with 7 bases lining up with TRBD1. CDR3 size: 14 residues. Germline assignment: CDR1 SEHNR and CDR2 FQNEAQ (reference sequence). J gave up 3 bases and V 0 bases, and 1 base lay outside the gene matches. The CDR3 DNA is TGTGCCAGCAGCTTAGCGACAGGGTACTATGGCTACACCTTC. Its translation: CASSLATGYYGYTF.

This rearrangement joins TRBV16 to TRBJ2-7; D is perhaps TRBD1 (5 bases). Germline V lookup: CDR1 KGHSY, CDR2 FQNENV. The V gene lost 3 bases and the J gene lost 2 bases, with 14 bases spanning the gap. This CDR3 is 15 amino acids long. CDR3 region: CASSHWGRATYEQYF. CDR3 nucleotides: TGTGCCAGCAGCCACTGGGGCAGGGCGACCTACGAGCAGTACTTC.

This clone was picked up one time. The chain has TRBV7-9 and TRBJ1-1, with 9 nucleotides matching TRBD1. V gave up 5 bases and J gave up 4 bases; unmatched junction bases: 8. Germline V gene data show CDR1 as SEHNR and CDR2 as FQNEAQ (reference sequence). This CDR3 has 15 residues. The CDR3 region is CASSDWDRVGTEAFF. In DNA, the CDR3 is TGTGCCAGCAGCGACTGGGACAGGGTCGGCACTGAAGCTTTCTTT.

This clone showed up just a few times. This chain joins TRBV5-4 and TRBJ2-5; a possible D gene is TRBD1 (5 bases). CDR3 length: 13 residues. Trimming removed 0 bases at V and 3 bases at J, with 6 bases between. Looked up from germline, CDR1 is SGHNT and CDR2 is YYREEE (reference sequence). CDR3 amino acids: CASSLDRKETQYF. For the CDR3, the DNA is TGTGCCAGCAGCTTGGACAGGAAAGAGACCCAGTACTTC.

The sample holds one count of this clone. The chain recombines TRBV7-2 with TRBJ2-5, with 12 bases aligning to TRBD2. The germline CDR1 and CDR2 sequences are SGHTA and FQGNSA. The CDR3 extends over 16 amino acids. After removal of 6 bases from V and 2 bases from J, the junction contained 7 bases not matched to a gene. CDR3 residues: CASRLAGGPTQETQYF. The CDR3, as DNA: TGTGCCAGCAGGCTAGCGGGGGGGCCTACTCAAGAGACCCAGTACTTC. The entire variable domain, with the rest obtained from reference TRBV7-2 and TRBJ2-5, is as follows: GAGVSQSPSNKVTEKGKDVELRCDPISGHTALYWYRQSLGQGLEFLIYFQGNSAPDKSGLPSDRFSAERTGGSVSTLTIQRTQQEDSAVYLCASRLAGGPTQETQYFGPGTRLLVL.

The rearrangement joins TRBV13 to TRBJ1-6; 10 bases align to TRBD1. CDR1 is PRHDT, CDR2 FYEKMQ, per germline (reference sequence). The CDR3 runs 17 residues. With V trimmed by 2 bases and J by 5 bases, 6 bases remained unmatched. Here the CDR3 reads CASSLTHGTGDNSPLHF. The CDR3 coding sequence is TGTGCCAGCAGCTTAACCCACGGGACAGGGGATAATTCACCCCTCCACTTT.

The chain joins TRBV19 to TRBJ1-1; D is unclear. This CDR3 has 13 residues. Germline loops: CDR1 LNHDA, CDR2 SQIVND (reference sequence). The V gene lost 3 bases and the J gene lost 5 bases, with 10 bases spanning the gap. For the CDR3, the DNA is TGTGCCAGTAGTATCGAGGTTTATACTGAAGCTTTCTTT. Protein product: CASSIEVYTEAFF.